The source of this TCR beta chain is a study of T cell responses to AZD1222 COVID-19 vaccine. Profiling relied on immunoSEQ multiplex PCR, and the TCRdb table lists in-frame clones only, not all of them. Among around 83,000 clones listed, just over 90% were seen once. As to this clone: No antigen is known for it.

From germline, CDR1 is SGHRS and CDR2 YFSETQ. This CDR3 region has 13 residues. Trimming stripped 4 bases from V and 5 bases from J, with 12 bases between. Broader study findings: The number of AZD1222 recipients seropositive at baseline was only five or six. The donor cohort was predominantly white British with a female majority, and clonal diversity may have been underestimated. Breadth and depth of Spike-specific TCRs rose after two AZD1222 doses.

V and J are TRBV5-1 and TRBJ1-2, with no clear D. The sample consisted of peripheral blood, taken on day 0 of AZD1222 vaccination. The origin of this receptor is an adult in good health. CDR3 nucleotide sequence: TGCGCCAGCAGCCCCTTAACGGATTATGGCTACACCTTC. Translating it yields CASSPLTDYGYTF.